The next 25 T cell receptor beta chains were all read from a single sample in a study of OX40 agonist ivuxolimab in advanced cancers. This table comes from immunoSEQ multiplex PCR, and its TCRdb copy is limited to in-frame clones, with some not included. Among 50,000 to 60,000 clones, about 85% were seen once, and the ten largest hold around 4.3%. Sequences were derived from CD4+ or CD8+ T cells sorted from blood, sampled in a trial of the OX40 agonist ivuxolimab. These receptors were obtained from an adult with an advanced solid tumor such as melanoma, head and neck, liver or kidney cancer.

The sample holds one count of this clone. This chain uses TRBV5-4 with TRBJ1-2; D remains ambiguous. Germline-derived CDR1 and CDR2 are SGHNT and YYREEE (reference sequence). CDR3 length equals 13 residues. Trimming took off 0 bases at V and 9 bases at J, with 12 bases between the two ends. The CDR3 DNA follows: TGTGCCAGCAGCTTGGACAGAGGCTTTCGCTACACCTTC. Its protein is CASSLDRGFRYTF.

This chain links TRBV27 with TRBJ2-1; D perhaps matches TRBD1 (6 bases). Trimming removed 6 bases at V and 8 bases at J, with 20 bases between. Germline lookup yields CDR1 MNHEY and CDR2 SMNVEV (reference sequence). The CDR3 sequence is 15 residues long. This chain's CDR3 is CASSPEWGLGDEQFF. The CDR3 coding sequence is TGTGCCAGCAGCCCTGAGTGGGGGCTCGGCGATGAGCAGTTCTTC.

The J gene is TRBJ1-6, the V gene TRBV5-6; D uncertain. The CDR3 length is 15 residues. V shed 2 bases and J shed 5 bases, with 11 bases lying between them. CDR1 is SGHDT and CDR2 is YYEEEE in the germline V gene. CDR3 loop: CASSFGQAHNSPLHF. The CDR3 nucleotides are TGTGCCAGCAGCTTTGGTCAGGCGCATAATTCACCCCTCCACTTT.

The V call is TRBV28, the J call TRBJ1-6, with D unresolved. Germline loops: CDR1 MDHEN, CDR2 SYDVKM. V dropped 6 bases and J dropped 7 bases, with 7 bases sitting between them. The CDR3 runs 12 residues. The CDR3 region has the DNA TGTGCCAGCAGGGGAGGCAATTCACCCCTCCACTTT. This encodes CASRGGNSPLHF.

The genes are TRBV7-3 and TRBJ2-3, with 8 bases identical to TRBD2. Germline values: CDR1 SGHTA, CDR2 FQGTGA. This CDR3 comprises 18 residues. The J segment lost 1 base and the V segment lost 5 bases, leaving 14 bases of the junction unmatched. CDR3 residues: CASSGAPGSGGRTDTQYF. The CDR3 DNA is TGTGCCAGCAGCGGAGCTCCGGGGAGCGGGGGACGCACAGATACGCAGTATTTT.

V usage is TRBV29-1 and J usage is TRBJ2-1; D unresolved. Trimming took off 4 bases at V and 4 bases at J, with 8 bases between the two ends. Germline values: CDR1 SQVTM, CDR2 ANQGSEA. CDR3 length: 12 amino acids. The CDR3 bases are TGCAGCGTTGGGAACAGTTACAATGAGCAGTTCTTC. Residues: CSVGNSYNEQFF.

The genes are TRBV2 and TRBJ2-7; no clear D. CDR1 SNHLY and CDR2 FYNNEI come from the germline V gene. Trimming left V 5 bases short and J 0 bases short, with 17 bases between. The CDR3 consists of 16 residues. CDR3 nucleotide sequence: TGTGCCAGCAGTCAATCTCCGGACGGAAACTCCTACGAGCAGTACTTC. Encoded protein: CASSQSPDGNSYEQYF.

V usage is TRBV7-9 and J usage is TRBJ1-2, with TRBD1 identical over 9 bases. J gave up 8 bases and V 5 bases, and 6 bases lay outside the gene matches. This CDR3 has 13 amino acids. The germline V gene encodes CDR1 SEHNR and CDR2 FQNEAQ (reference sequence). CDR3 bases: TGTGCCAGCAGCCGGACAGGGGAGGAGGGCTACACCTTC. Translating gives CASSRTGEEGYTF.

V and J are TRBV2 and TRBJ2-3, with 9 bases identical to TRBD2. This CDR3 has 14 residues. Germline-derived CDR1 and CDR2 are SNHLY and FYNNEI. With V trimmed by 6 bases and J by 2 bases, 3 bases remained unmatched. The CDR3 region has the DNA TGTGCCAGCAGCGGGACTAGCCCCACAGATACGCAGTATTTT. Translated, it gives CASSGTSPTDTQYF. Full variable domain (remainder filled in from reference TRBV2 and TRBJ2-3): EPEVTQTPSHQVTQMGQEVILRCVPISNHLYFYWYRQILGQKVEFLVSFYNNEISEKSEIFDDQFSVERPDGSNFTLKIRSTKLEDSAMYFCASSGTSPTDTQYFGPGTRLTVL.

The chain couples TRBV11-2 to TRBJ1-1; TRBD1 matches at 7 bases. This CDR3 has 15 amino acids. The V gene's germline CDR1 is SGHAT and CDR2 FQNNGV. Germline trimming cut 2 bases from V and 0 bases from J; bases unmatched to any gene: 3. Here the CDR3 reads CASSLIDRVNTEAFF. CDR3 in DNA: TGTGCCAGCAGCTTAATAGACAGGGTGAACACTGAAGCTTTCTTT.

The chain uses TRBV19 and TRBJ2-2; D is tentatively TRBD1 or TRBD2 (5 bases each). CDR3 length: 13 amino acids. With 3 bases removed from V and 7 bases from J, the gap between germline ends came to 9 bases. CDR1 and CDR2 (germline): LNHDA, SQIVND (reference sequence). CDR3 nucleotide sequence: TGTGCCAGTAGTATCGGGACGGGCGGGGAGCTGTTTTTT. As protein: CASSIGTGGELFF.

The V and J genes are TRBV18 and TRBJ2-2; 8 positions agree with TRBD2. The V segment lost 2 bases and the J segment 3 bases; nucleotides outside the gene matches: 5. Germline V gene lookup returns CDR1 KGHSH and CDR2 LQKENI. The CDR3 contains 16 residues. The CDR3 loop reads CASSPSAGGDTGELFF. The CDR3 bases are TGTGCCAGCTCACCATCCGCGGGAGGAGACACCGGGGAGCTGTTTTTT.

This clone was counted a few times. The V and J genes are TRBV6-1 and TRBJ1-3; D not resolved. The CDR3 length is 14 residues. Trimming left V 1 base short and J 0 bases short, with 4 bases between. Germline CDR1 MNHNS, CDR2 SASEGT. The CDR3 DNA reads TGTGCCAGCAGTGAAGGGCTCTCTGGAAACACCATATATTTT. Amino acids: CASSEGLSGNTIYF.

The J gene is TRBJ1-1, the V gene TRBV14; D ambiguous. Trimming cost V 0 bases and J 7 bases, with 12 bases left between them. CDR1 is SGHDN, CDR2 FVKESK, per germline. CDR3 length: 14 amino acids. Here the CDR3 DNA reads TGTGCCAGCAGCCAAGAATATGCCGTTTTTGAAGCTTTCTTT. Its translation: CASSQEYAVFEAFF.

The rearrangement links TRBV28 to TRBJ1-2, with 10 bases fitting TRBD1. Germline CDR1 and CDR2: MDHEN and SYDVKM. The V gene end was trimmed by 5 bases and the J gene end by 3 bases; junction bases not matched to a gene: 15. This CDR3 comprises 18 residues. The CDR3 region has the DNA TGTGCCAGCAGTCCCCCCTCAATGCTCGGGACAGGGGACTATGGCTACACCTTC. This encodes CASSPPSMLGTGDYGYTF.

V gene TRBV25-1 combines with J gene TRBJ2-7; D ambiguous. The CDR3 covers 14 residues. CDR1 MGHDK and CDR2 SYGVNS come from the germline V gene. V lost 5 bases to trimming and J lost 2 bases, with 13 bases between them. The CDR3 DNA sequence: TGTGCCAGCAGTCCCTCCTCTTGGGCCTACGAGCAGTACTTC. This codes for CASSPSSWAYEQYF.

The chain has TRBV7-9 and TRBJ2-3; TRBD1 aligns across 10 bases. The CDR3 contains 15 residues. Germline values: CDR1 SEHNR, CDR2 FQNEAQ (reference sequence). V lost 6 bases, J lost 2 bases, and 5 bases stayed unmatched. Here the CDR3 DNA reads TGTGCCAGCAGGTCGGGACAGGGGAACACAGATACGCAGTATTTT. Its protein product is CASRSGQGNTDTQYF.

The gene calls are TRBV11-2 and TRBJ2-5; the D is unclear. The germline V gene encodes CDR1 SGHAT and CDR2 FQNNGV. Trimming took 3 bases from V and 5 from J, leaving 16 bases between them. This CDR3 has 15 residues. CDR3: CASSLLFAVGETQYF. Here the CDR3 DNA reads TGTGCCAGCAGCTTGTTGTTTGCAGTAGGGGAGACCCAGTACTTC.

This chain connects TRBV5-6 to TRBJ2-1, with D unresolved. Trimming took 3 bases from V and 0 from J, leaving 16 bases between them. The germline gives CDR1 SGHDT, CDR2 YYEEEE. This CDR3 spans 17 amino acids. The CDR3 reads CASSSLGKSGSYNEQFF. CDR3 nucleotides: TGTGCCAGCAGCTCCCTGGGGAAATCCGGCTCCTACAATGAGCAGTTCTTC.

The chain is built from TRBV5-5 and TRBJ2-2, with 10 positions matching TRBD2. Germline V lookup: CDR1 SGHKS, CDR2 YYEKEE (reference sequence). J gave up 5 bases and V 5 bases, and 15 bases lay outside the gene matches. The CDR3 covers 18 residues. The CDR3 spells CASRDLIAGGLLTGELFF. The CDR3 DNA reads TGTGCCAGCAGAGACCTGATAGCGGGAGGACTTCTAACCGGGGAGCTGTTTTTT.

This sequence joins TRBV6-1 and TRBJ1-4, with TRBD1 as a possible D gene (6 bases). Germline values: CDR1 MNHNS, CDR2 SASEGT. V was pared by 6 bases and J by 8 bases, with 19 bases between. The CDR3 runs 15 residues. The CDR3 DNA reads TGTGCCAGCAGCGGGGCAGGGGTCCGGGGAGAAAAACTGTTTTTT. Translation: CASSGAGVRGEKLFF.

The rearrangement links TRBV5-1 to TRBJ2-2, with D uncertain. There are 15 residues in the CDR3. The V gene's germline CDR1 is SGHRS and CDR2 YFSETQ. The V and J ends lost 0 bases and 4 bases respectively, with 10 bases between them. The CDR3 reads CASSLALGITGELFF. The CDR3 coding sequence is TGCGCCAGCAGCTTGGCTCTAGGAATCACCGGGGAGCTGTTTTTT.

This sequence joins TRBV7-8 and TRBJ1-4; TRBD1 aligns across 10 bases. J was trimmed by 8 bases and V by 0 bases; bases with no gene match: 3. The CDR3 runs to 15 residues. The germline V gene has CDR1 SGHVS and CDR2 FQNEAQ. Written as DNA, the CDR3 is TGTGCCAGCAGCTTAGCGGGACAGGGGTGGGAAAAACTGTTTTTT. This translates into CASSLAGQGWEKLFF.

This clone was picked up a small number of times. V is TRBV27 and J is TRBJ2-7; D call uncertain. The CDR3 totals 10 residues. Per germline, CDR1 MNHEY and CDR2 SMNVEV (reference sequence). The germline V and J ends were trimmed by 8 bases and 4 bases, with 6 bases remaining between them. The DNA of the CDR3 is TGTGCCAGCGGATGGTACGAGCAGTACTTC. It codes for CASGWYEQYF.

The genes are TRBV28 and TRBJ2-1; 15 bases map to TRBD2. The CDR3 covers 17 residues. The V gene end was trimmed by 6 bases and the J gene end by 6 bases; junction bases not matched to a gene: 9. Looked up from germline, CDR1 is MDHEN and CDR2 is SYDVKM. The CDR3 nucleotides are TGTGCCAGCAGCGCCGGGACTAGCGGGAGGTTGGGCAATGAGCAGTTCTTC. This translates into CASSAGTSGRLGNEQFF.